These 25 T cell receptor beta chains originate from one sample sequenced in a study of control samples from healthy donors and cancer patients. Some clones are missing from TCRdb's copy, which holds only in-frame ones; the method was immunoSEQ multiplex PCR. The sample lists about 110,000 clones, approximately 87% occurring once. Sequencing input: PBMCs. The receptors originated from a woman aged 60-75 years with lung cancer.

V and J are TRBV11-1 and TRBJ1-1; the D gene is possibly TRBD1 (5 bases). Per germline, CDR1 SGHAT and CDR2 FQDESV (reference sequence). Trimming left V 5 bases short and J 4 bases short, with 17 bases between. The CDR3 has 15 amino acids. The CDR3 region is CASSLGGRDVTEAFF. The CDR3 DNA reads TGTGCCAGCAGCCTGGGCGGTAGGGACGTCACTGAAGCTTTCTTT.

The chain has TRBV6-2 or TRBV6-3 and TRBJ2-1; D is possibly TRBD2 (7 bases). Per germline, CDR1 MNHEY and CDR2 SVGEGT. The CDR3 totals 16 residues. Deletions cut 0 bases from V and 5 bases from J, with 14 bases between. CDR3 in amino acids: CASSYSLAGAHNEQFF. CDR3 in DNA: TGTGCCAGCAGTTACTCCCTGGCGGGGGCCCACAATGAGCAGTTCTTC.

The V and J genes are TRBV6-5 and TRBJ1-6; possibly TRBD1 for D (6 bases). The CDR3 is 14 amino acids. Germline loops: CDR1 MNHEY, CDR2 SVGAGI. V dropped 6 bases and J dropped 10 bases, with 16 bases sitting between them. The CDR3 DNA reads TGTGCCAGCAGCGGGGACATCCTGGGGTCACCCCTCCACTTT. Translated, it gives CASSGDILGSPLHF.

The V and J genes are TRBV10-2 and TRBJ1-5, with D maybe TRBD1 (5 bases). Germline V gene sequence: CDR1 WSHSY, CDR2 SAAADI. This CDR3 has 14 residues. V was trimmed by 11 bases and J by 5 bases, leaving 19 bases between them. DNA for the CDR3: TGCGCCGCCCAAGGGGTGAGGGGAGATCAGCCCCAGCATTTT. Amino acids: CAAQGVRGDQPQHF.

This chain uses TRBV5-1 with TRBJ2-3; 14 bases fit TRBD2. V lost 4 bases, J lost 2 bases, and 3 bases stayed unmatched. There are 16 residues in the CDR3. The germline CDR1 and CDR2 sequences are SGHRS and YFSETQ. The CDR3 DNA reads TGCGCCAGCAGCACGGGACTAGCGGGAGTCACAGATACGCAGTATTTT. Translated: CASSTGLAGVTDTQYF.

The CDR3 coding sequence is TGTGCCAGCAGCTCTATATATGGACAGGGGGCCTATGGCTACACCTTC. This codes for CASSSIYGQGAYGYTF. The chain combines TRBV7-9 with TRBJ1-2, with 11 bases identical to TRBD1. J gave up 4 bases and V 4 bases, and 8 bases lay outside the gene matches. There are 16 residues in the CDR3. Germline CDR1 reads SEHNR; CDR2 reads FQNEAQ (reference sequence).

The chain is built from TRBV30 and TRBJ1-1; D gene unclear. Trimming shortened V by 0 bases and J by 3 bases, and 8 bases separated the two germline ends. The CDR3 is 13 residues long. Germline CDR1 and CDR2: GTSNPN and SVGIG (reference sequence). CDR3 DNA: TGTGCCTGGAGTGTACAAGTGGACACTGAAGCTTTCTTT. Protein sequence: CAWSVQVDTEAFF.

This clone was picked up one time. CDR3 sequence reads: CASSLNQGAGTGNEQFF. The CDR3 DNA sequence: TGTGCCAGCTCACTTAATCAGGGGGCCGGTACAGGCAATGAGCAGTTCTTC. This chain joins TRBV18 and TRBJ2-1; 8 positions agree with TRBD1. Germline CDR1 is KGHSH and CDR2 is LQKENI. V lost 4 bases, J lost 6 bases, and 14 bases stayed unmatched. CDR3 length: 17 amino acids.

V gene TRBV27 combines with J gene TRBJ2-2; TRBD2 aligns across 12 bases. CDR1 and CDR2 from the germline V gene are MNHEY and SMNVEV (reference sequence). There are 15 residues in the CDR3. V gave up 5 bases and J gave up 5 bases; unmatched junction bases: 3. The chain's CDR3 is CASSPGLAGTGELFF. Written as DNA, the CDR3 is TGTGCCAGCAGTCCCGGACTAGCGGGAACCGGGGAGCTGTTTTTT.

The J gene is TRBJ1-2, the V gene TRBV12-3 or TRBV12-4; D gene ambiguous. Trimming left V 3 bases short and J 8 bases short, with 13 bases between. This CDR3 is 13 amino acids long. CDR3 DNA: TGTGCCAGCAGTTTGCGGAGCGGTGGGGGCTACACCTTC. Protein product: CASSLRSGGGYTF.

This rearrangement joins TRBV29-1 to TRBJ2-7; D might be TRBD1 (5 bases). The CDR3 sequence is 11 residues long. V lost 7 bases, J lost 2 bases, and 9 bases lay in between. The germline gives CDR1 SQVTM, CDR2 ANQGSEA. Written as DNA, the CDR3 is TGCAGCGCCCAGGGCCCCTACGAGCAGTACTTC. Protein sequence: CSAQGPYEQYF.

The J gene is TRBJ2-5, the V gene TRBV7-9, with D maybe TRBD2 (5 bases). Trimming removed 4 bases from V and 1 base from J, with 10 bases in between. Germline-derived CDR1 and CDR2 are SEHNR and FQNEAQ (reference sequence). The CDR3 covers 14 residues. The CDR3: CASSSSWGQETQYF. The CDR3 DNA follows: TGTGCCAGCAGCTCTAGCTGGGGCCAAGAGACCCAGTACTTC.

The J gene is TRBJ1-2, the V gene TRBV12-3 or TRBV12-4; no clear D gene. The CDR3 contains 13 residues. V gave up 1 base and J gave up 4 bases, with 7 bases separating them. In DNA, the CDR3 is TGTGCCAGCAGTTTAGGACGGGGCTATGGCTACACCTTC. Protein sequence: CASSLGRGYGYTF.

The chain uses TRBV18 and TRBJ1-1; D is ambiguous. Looked up from germline, CDR1 is KGHSH and CDR2 is LQKENI. Trimming took 2 bases from V and 10 from J, leaving 14 bases between them. This CDR3 is 13 amino acids long. CDR3 bases: TGTGCCAGCTCACCAGGTCAGGAGGCTTCAGCTTTCTTT. This translates into CASSPGQEASAFF.

This chain links TRBV5-4 with TRBJ1-1; no reliable D call. Trimming took off 0 bases at V and 4 bases at J, with 4 bases between the two ends. The CDR3 consists of 12 residues. Per germline, CDR1 SGHNT and CDR2 YYREEE (reference sequence). DNA for the CDR3: TGTGCCAGCAGCTTGGAGTTCACTGAAGCTTTCTTT. Translation gives CASSLEFTEAFF.

The rearrangement links TRBV5-4 to TRBJ2-6; D not certain. The CDR3 extends over 18 amino acids. Germline values: CDR1 SGHNT, CDR2 YYREEE (reference sequence). Trimming stripped 0 bases from V and 0 bases from J, with 13 bases between. CDR3 loop: CASSLAQVRLSGANVLTF. In DNA, the CDR3 is TGTGCCAGCAGCTTGGCTCAGGTTCGCCTCTCTGGGGCCAACGTCCTGACTTTC.

This chain connects TRBV29-1 to TRBJ1-2; perhaps TRBD1 as D (6 bases). The ends were cut back, 3 bases at V and 2 bases at J, with 16 bases in the middle. CDR1 SQVTM and CDR2 ANQGSEA come from the germline V gene. This CDR3 region has 15 residues. The CDR3 DNA reads TGCAGCGTTGATGGTACAGTGGGGACAAACTATGGCTACACCTTC. It yields the protein CSVDGTVGTNYGYTF.

This chain connects TRBV5-4 to TRBJ2-3; D unclear. The CDR3 is made up of 13 amino acids. Germline-derived CDR1 and CDR2 are SGHNT and YYREEE (reference sequence). The V gene lost 2 bases and the J gene lost 2 bases, with 6 bases spanning the gap. Here the CDR3 reads CASSFKDTDTQYF. CDR3 DNA: TGTGCCAGCAGCTTTAAAGACACAGATACGCAGTATTTT.

The chain carries TRBV19 and TRBJ1-5; D unresolved. Trimming took 0 bases from V and 0 from J, leaving 6 bases between them. The germline V gene encodes CDR1 LNHDA and CDR2 SQIVND (reference sequence). The CDR3 covers 15 residues. The CDR3 DNA follows: TGTGCCAGTAGTATAGAAGCAGCTAGCAATCAGCCCCAGCATTTT. It encodes CASSIEAASNQPQHF.

Remarks on this clone: Given the absence of the conserved phenylalanine or tryptophan at the CDR3 end, a read error is likely. J is TRBJ1-2 and V is TRBV6-5, with D possibly TRBD1 on 6 matching bases. The CDR3 is 12 amino acids. Germline assignment: CDR1 MNHEY and CDR2 SVGAGI. Deletions cut 11 bases from V and 4 bases from J, with 14 bases between. The CDR3 loop is CACGGRSYGYTL. The CDR3 bases are TGTGCCTGCGGGGGGCGCAGCTATGGCTACACCCTC.

The J gene is TRBJ1-1, the V gene TRBV5-1; 8 positions match TRBD1. The V and J ends lost 4 bases and 4 bases, in that order; junction bases with no gene match: 9. The CDR3 length is 15 residues. Germline V lookup: CDR1 SGHRS, CDR2 YFSETQ. CDR3 sequence reads: CASSPHQGARTEAFF. The CDR3, as DNA: TGCGCCAGCAGCCCCCATCAGGGGGCGCGCACTGAAGCTTTCTTT.

This chain joins TRBV4-1 and TRBJ1-5; TRBD1 agrees at 7 bases. CDR1 and CDR2 (germline): MGHRA, YSYEKL. V lost 4 bases and J lost 2; bases outside the gene matches: 8. CDR3 length: 16 amino acids. DNA for the CDR3: TGCGCCAGCAGCCTGGGAAATCAGGGGGGCAATCAGCCCCAGCATTTT. As protein: CASSLGNQGGNQPQHF.

The V call is TRBV28, the J call TRBJ2-2; 7 bases are a match to TRBD1. V trimming: 7 bases; J trimming: 3 bases; junction bases outside the gene matches: 5. The CDR3 is made up of 14 amino acids. From germline, CDR1 is MDHEN and CDR2 SYDVKM. CDR3 in DNA: TGTGCCAGCAAGGGGACAGCCTACACCGGGGAGCTGTTTTTT. It codes for CASKGTAYTGELFF. Full variable domain (missing parts from reference TRBV28 and TRBJ2-2): DVKVTQSSRYLVKRTGEKVFLECVQDMDHENMFWYRQDPGLGLRLIYFSYDVKMKEKGDIPEGYSVSREKKERFSLILESASTNQTSMYLCASKGTAYTGELFFGEGSRLTVL.

V and J are TRBV5-5 and TRBJ1-3; D not certain. In germline, CDR1 is SGHKS, CDR2 YYEKEE (reference sequence). CDR3 length: 14 amino acids. The germline V and J ends were trimmed by 0 bases and 4 bases, with 8 bases remaining between them. The CDR3 sequence: CASSLVGPGNTIYF. For the CDR3, the DNA is TGTGCCAGCAGCTTGGTAGGTCCCGGAAACACCATATATTTT.

The CDR3 nucleotides are TGTGCCAGCAGCCGGGACCGAGACTACGAGCAGTACTTC. Translation gives CASSRDRDYEQYF. The genes are TRBV6-5 and TRBJ2-7; possibly TRBD1 or TRBD2 for D (5 bases each). The V gene lost 6 bases and the J gene lost 3 bases, with 12 bases spanning the gap. Germline assignment: CDR1 MNHEY and CDR2 SVGAGI. The CDR3 contains 13 residues.